Listed below are T cell receptor beta chains from one sample, sequenced in a study of cytomegalovirus exposure and HLA in healthy donors. Sequencing used immunoSEQ multiplex PCR; TCRdb keeps in-frame clones, though not all of them. The sample consists of roughly 140,000 clones, approximately 80% of them appearing once. The specimen was PBMCs. The receptors come from a male donor in good health and CMV-seronegative. CDR3s include the opening cysteine and the closing phenylalanine or tryptophan. The D gene is left open where the match is weak. Clone size is stated in some rows and not others, as once, few, many or a class when expanded.

clone_size j_call d_call v_call cdr3_aa cdr3_nt
. TRBJ2-1 . TRBV7-2 CASSLVPQGGNEQFF TGTGCCAGCAGCTTAGTCCCCCAAGGGGGCAATGAGCAGTTCTTC
once TRBJ2-3 . TRBV11-3 CASSLDGRSGSTDTQYF TGTGCCAGCAGCTTAGATGGGCGCTCGGGGAGCACAGATACGCAGTATTTT
. TRBJ2-1 . TRBV6-6 CASSYSRTAFEQFF TGTGCCAGCAGTTACTCGAGAACCGCCTTTGAGCAGTTCTTC
. TRBJ1-1 . TRBV4-3 CASSQDGGSGGRAFF TGCGCCAGCAGCCAAGATGGGGGGTCGGGAGGGCGAGCTTTCTTT
. TRBJ2-3 . TRBV7-2 CASSRPLGTPGTDTQYF TGTGCCAGCAGCCGACCACTCGGGACTCCGGGCACAGATACGCAGTATTTT
. TRBJ2-5 TRBD1 TRBV5-1 CASSWDSAETQYF TGCGCCAGCAGCTGGGACAGTGCAGAGACCCAGTACTTC
. TRBJ2-1 . TRBV27 CASSSTQSSYNEQFF TGTGCCAGCAGTTCTACACAGAGCTCCTACAATGAGCAGTTCTTC
once TRBJ1-6 TRBD1 TRBV6-1 CASSEGQRALPPLHF TGTGCCAGCAGTGAGGGACAGCGAGCCCTCCCACCCCTCCACTTT
. TRBJ1-1 . TRBV5-4 CASSPNREEAFF TGTGCCAGCAGCCCAAACAGGGAAGAAGCTTTCTTT
. TRBJ2-3 . TRBV7-3 CASSPRGGGLTGSATQYF TGTGCCAGCAGCCCGCGAGGCGGGGGCCTTACGGGGTCCGCTACGCAGTATTTT
few TRBJ2-5 TRBD1 TRBV7-3 CASSLRQGQETQYF TGTGCCAGCAGCCTACGACAGGGCCAAGAGACCCAGTACTTC
. TRBJ2-5 TRBD1 TRBV7-9 CASSSDRGQETQYF TGTGCCAGCAGTTCTGACAGGGGCCAAGAGACCCAGTACTTC
. TRBJ2-3 . TRBV19 CASSTQSSTDTQYF TGTGCCAGTAGTACCCAAAGCTCCACAGATACGCAGTATTTT
once TRBJ1-3 . TRBV7-9 CASSPRYLGNTIYF TGTGCCAGCAGCCCCCGGTATTTAGGAAACACCATATATTTT
. TRBJ2-4 . TRBV9 CASSVGQPLAKNIQYF TGTGCCAGCAGCGTCGGACAGCCTCTAGCCAAAAACATTCAGTACTTC
. TRBJ2-1 . TRBV7-2 CASSLESRSNEQFF TGTGCCAGCAGCTTAGAGTCCCGGTCAAATGAGCAGTTCTTC
once TRBJ1-3 . TRBV27 CAGGPGNTIYF TGTGCCGGCGGGCCCGGGAACACCATATATTTT
. TRBJ2-3 . TRBV2 CASLPFDSARTDTQYF TGTGCCAGCCTTCCTTTTGATAGCGCCCGCACAGATACGCAGTATTTT
. TRBJ1-1 . TRBV5-1 CASSPRGDTEAFF TGCGCCAGCAGCCCCCGGGGGGATACTGAAGCTTTCTTT
. TRBJ2-2 . TRBV5-1 CASSLVSTNTGELFF TGCGCCAGCAGCTTGGTTTCCACGAACACCGGGGAGCTGTTTTTT
few TRBJ2-3 TRBD1 TRBV2 CASSEQTGVVGDTQYF TGTGCCAGCAGTGAACAGACAGGGGTCGTAGGAGATACGCAGTATTTT
. TRBJ1-6 TRBD1 TRBV7-9 CASSWMDRATSPLHF TGTGCCAGCAGCTGGATGGACAGGGCTACTTCACCCCTCCACTTT
. TRBJ1-5 . TRBV27 CAIAQTGGNQPQHF TGTGCCATCGCCCAGACAGGAGGAAATCAGCCCCAGCATTTT
. TRBJ2-1 TRBD2 TRBV2 CASSSMLAGQNEQFF TGTGCCAGCAGCTCCATGCTAGCGGGGCAAAATGAGCAGTTCTTC
few TRBJ1-1 . TRBV5-1 CASSLLPAGSEAFF TGCGCCAGCAGCTTATTACCCGCGGGGTCTGAAGCTTTCTTT
. TRBJ2-1 . TRBV6-5 CASSLTGRAYNEQFF TGTGCCAGCAGCCTTACCGGGAGAGCTTACAATGAGCAGTTCTTC
. TRBJ2-1 TRBD1 TRBV28 CASRPGQRYNEQFF TGTGCCAGCAGGCCGGGACAGAGATACAATGAGCAGTTCTTC
. TRBJ1-1 . TRBV19 CASSMAQGMAEAFF TGTGCCAGTAGTATGGCCCAGGGAATGGCTGAAGCTTTCTTT
once TRBJ2-3 . TRBV5-1 CASSLQGIADTQYF TGCGCCAGCAGCTTGCAGGGAATCGCAGATACGCAGTATTTT
. TRBJ1-3 . TRBV9 CASSFSGGSGNTIYF TGTGCCAGCAGCTTCTCGGGGGGCTCTGGAAACACCATATATTTT
. TRBJ2-3 TRBD2 TRBV9 CASSVGLAGRDTQYF TGTGCCAGCAGCGTGGGACTAGCGGGGCGGGATACGCAGTATTTT
. TRBJ2-5 TRBD1 TRBV29-1 CSVGGTVGIQETQYF TGCAGCGTTGGAGGGACAGTGGGGATCCAAGAGACCCAGTACTTC
. TRBJ2-7 . TRBV6-5 CASSLGTTYEQYF TGTGCCAGCAGCCTGGGGACAACCTACGAGCAGTACTTC
. TRBJ1-2 TRBD1 TRBV27 CASSPLGDRYGYTF TGTGCCAGCAGTCCCCTAGGGGACAGATATGGCTACACCTTC
. TRBJ2-7 . TRBV7-9 CASSLVGRPDVDEQYF TGTGCCAGCAGCTTAGTGGGCCGACCTGACGTGGACGAGCAGTACTTC
. TRBJ1-2 TRBD1 TRBV7-2 CASSLVGSQGARYGYTF TGTGCCAGCAGCTTAGTGGGAAGCCAGGGGGCAAGGTATGGCTACACCTTC
. TRBJ1-3 . TRBV7-9 CASSSGLNSGNTIYF TGTGCCAGCAGCTCTGGACTGAACTCTGGAAACACCATATATTTT
. TRBJ1-1 TRBD1 TRBV4-3 CASSQTGGGTEAFF TGCGCCAGCAGCCAAACAGGGGGGGGCACTGAAGCTTTCTTT
. TRBJ1-1 . TRBV7-2 CASSRVTEAFF TGTGCCAGCAGCCGTGTCACTGAAGCTTTCTTT
few TRBJ2-7 TRBD1 TRBV11-2 CASSSYRDRSYEQYF TGTGCCAGCAGCTCCTACCGGGACAGATCCTACGAGCAGTACTTC
. TRBJ2-3 . TRBV20-1 CSASRADTQYF TGCAGTGCTAGTAGAGCAGATACGCAGTATTTT
once TRBJ1-6 TRBD1 TRBV30 CAWSVEQGGSPLHF TGTGCCTGGAGTGTGGAACAGGGGGGTTCACCCCTCCACTTT
once TRBJ1-6 . TRBV7-2 CASSPQGTHSPLHF TGTGCCAGCAGCCCCCAGGGTACCCATTCACCCCTCCACTTT
. TRBJ1-4 . TRBV4-1 CASSHEPGEGNKKLFF TGCGCCAGCAGCCACGAGCCGGGAGAGGGCAATAAAAAACTGTTTTTT
. TRBJ2-7 . TRBV9 CASSVGGKTYEQYF TGTGCCAGCAGCGTAGGAGGGAAGACCTACGAGCAGTACTTC
once TRBJ2-3 . TRBV7-2 CASSTRNTDTQYF TGTGCCAGCAGCACGCGAAACACAGATACGCAGTATTTT
. TRBJ2-3 . TRBV7-3 CASSPGWMADTQYF TGTGCCAGCAGCCCCGGGTGGATGGCAGATACGCAGTATTTT
. TRBJ2-1 TRBD2 TRBV5-4 CASSPPGGTSDEQFF TGTGCCAGCAGCCCCCCTGGGGGAACTAGCGATGAGCAGTTCTTC
. TRBJ1-1 . TRBV5-4 CASSLWGTPTTEAFF TGTGCCAGCAGCTTATGGGGCACCCCCACAACTGAAGCTTTCTTT
. TRBJ1-2 . TRBV18 CASSQQVGDNGYTF TGTGCCAGCTCTCAACAGGTGGGGGACAATGGCTACACCTTC
. TRBJ1-1 . TRBV7-2 CASRFGLGAEAFF TGTGCCAGCAGATTTGGACTGGGAGCTGAAGCTTTCTTT
. TRBJ2-7 TRBD2 TRBV7-2 CASSLSGGTSYEQYF TGTGCCAGCAGCCTTAGCGGGGGTACCTCCTACGAGCAGTACTTC
. TRBJ1-2 TRBD1 TRBV2 CASPPEETGRYGYTF TGTGCCAGCCCTCCGGAGGAGACAGGGCGCTATGGCTACACCTTC
. TRBJ2-3 . TRBV5-1 CASSLAPGLGTDTQYF TGCGCCAGCAGCTTGGCCCCGGGACTCGGCACAGATACGCAGTATTTT
. TRBJ2-6 . TRBV6-1 CASSDEGEFGANVLTF TGTGCCAGCAGTGATGAGGGGGAATTTGGGGCCAACGTCCTGACTTTC
. TRBJ1-5 . TRBV4-1 CASSQELLERPQHF TGCGCCAGCAGCCAAGAATTGTTGGAGCGGCCCCAGCATTTT
few TRBJ2-1 TRBD2 TRBV27 CASRGAGNYNEQFF TGTGCCAGCAGGGGAGCGGGAAACTACAATGAGCAGTTCTTC
. TRBJ2-7 . TRBV2 CASTRGSTLYEQYF TGTGCCAGCACAAGGGGGTCAACGCTCTACGAGCAGTACTTC
. TRBJ2-1 TRBD2 TRBV7-9 CASRPSQAGAFNEQFF TGTGCCAGCAGACCCTCGCAAGCGGGGGCCTTCAATGAGCAGTTCTTC
. TRBJ1-1 TRBD1 TRBV30 CAWSVSDRATEAFF TGTGCCTGGAGTGTATCCGACAGGGCCACTGAAGCTTTCTTT